Following are 32 T cell receptor beta chains from one sample sequenced in a study of blood T cell repertoires in COVID-19. This table comes from immunoSEQ multiplex PCR, and its TCRdb copy is limited to in-frame clones, with some not included. The sample includes about 130,000 clones, roughly 80% seen only once; the top ten take under 9.5%. Sequencing was performed on PBMCs or T cells enriched from blood (not recorded which). These receptors originate from a man over 45 who had recovered from COVID-19.

This clone was picked up one time. V and J are TRBV27 and TRBJ2-5, with D tentatively TRBD2 (7 bases). Trimming removed 4 bases from V and 9 bases from J, with 18 bases in between. The CDR3 totals 14 residues. The germline V gene encodes CDR1 MNHEY and CDR2 SMNVEV (reference sequence). The CDR3: CASSSSHWEGAQYF. As DNA, the CDR3 is TGTGCCAGCAGTTCCTCCCATTGGGAGGGGGCCCAGTACTTC.

This clone appeared once. Here the CDR3 reads CASSQAGGNQPQHF. In nucleotides, the CDR3 is TGCGCCAGCAGCCAAGCGGGAGGGAACCAGCCCCAGCATTTT. This sequence joins TRBV4-1 and TRBJ1-5, with D unclear. V gave up 1 base and J gave up 7 bases, with 11 bases separating them. The CDR3 extends over 14 amino acids. CDR1 is MGHRA, CDR2 YSYEKL, per germline.

The chain carries TRBV30 and TRBJ2-5, with 7 bases fitting TRBD2. The germline V gene has CDR1 GTSNPN and CDR2 SVGIG (reference sequence). The length of the CDR3 is 13 residues. With 1 base clipped from V and 1 base from J, the junction kept 0 bases outside the gene matches. Here the CDR3 reads CAWSGLAQETQYF. The CDR3 coding sequence is TGTGCCTGGAGTGGACTAGCCCAAGAGACCCAGTACTTC.

The chain carries TRBV4-3 and TRBJ2-1, with TRBD2 identical over 11 bases. The CDR3 is 18 residues long. Trimming took 1 base from V and 1 from J; bases not matched to a gene: 6. From germline, CDR1 is LGHNA and CDR2 YSLEER. CDR3 DNA sequence: TGCGCCAGCAGCCAAGGGGGGCTAGCGGGGGGTTCCTACAATGAGCAGTTCTTC. Its translation: CASSQGGLAGGSYNEQFF.

V gene TRBV18 combines with J gene TRBJ2-2, with D uncertain. CDR1 and CDR2 (germline): KGHSH, LQKENI. V shed 2 bases and J shed 7 bases, with 8 bases lying between them. The CDR3 runs to 13 residues. The CDR3 protein is CASSPSNGGELFF. As DNA, the CDR3 is TGTGCCAGCTCACCAAGTAACGGCGGGGAGCTGTTTTTT.

This chain joins TRBV27 and TRBJ1-1; 7 bases match TRBD1. The CDR3 loop spans 16 amino acids. Germline loops: CDR1 MNHEY, CDR2 SMNVEV (reference sequence). Trimming at V came to 0 bases and at J to 1 base, leaving 5 bases not matched to a gene. CDR3 amino acids: CASSLSFGTENTEAFF. The CDR3 DNA is TGTGCCAGCAGTTTATCGTTCGGGACAGAGAACACTGAAGCTTTCTTT.

This clone appeared once. The chain is built from TRBV5-1 and TRBJ2-7; 8 bases are a match to TRBD1. V dropped 0 bases and J dropped 3; count of bases not matched to a gene: 5. Germline values: CDR1 SGHRS, CDR2 YFSETQ. The CDR3 consists of 15 residues. The CDR3 here is CASSLGAGGVYEQYF. The CDR3 DNA follows: TGCGCCAGCAGCTTGGGGGCAGGGGGCGTCTACGAGCAGTACTTC.

The rearrangement links TRBV7-9 to TRBJ1-1; D gene ambiguous. V was trimmed by 5 bases and J by 4 bases, leaving 11 bases between them. Per the germline V gene, CDR1 is SEHNR and CDR2 is FQNEAQ (reference sequence). CDR3 length: 13 residues. The CDR3 DNA sequence: TGTGCCAGCAGCAACCTCGGCGGCACTGAAGCTTTCTTT. This gives the protein CASSNLGGTEAFF.

The chain has TRBV4-3 and TRBJ1-1, with D perhaps matching TRBD1 (6 bases). CDR3 length: 16 residues. Germline V gene data show CDR1 as LGHNA and CDR2 as YSLEER. Trimming stripped 0 bases from V and 1 base from J, with 12 bases between. The CDR3 protein is CASSQEVGQTNTEAFF. In nucleotides, the CDR3 is TGCGCCAGCAGCCAAGAAGTAGGACAGACGAACACTGAAGCTTTCTTT.

The chain recombines TRBV5-6 with TRBJ1-2; TRBD1 agrees at 7 bases. The CDR3 contains 15 residues. Germline CDR1 reads SGHDT; CDR2 reads YYEEEE. With 4 bases clipped from V and 4 bases from J, the junction kept 10 bases outside the gene matches. The CDR3 DNA reads TGTGCCAGCAGCGCCAGAGGGGGCTTGGGCTATGGCTACACCTTC. It specifies CASSARGGLGYGYTF.

The chain employs TRBV19 and TRBJ2-3, with TRBD2 matching 14 bases. The CDR3 is 18 residues long. The trim removed 1 base at V and 0 bases at J, leaving 3 bases unmatched. The germline CDR1 and CDR2 sequences are LNHDA and SQIVND (reference sequence). Here the CDR3 reads CASSIGLAGGRSTDTQYF. For the CDR3, the DNA is TGTGCCAGTAGTATAGGACTAGCGGGGGGGCGGAGCACAGATACGCAGTATTTT.

The genes are TRBV5-4 and TRBJ1-2; the match to TRBD1 covers 8 bases. From germline, CDR1 is SGHNT and CDR2 YYREEE (reference sequence). V gave up 2 bases and J gave up 2 bases; unmatched junction bases: 5. There are 15 residues in the CDR3. The DNA for the CDR3 is TGTGCCAGCAGCTTTGGACAGGGTTACAACTATGGCTACACCTTC. It codes for CASSFGQGYNYGYTF.

The chain couples TRBV7-2 to TRBJ2-2; 11 bases align to TRBD2. The germline V gene has CDR1 SGHTA and CDR2 FQGNSA. The CDR3 length is 16 residues. J gave up 13 bases and V 4 bases, and 14 bases lay outside the gene matches. In DNA, the CDR3 is TGTGCCAGCAGCTCCGGACTAGCGGGCCCTCTCGAGGGGCTGTTTTTT. It specifies CASSSGLAGPLEGLFF.

The chain employs TRBV5-1 and TRBJ2-5, with 14 bases identical to TRBD2. V lost 0 bases and J lost 4; bases outside the gene matches: 5. Germline V gene sequence: CDR1 SGHRS, CDR2 YFSETQ. This CDR3 contains 17 residues. The CDR3: CASSLGTSGGIGETQYF. CDR3 nucleotides: TGCGCCAGCAGCTTGGGGACTAGCGGGGGGATTGGAGAGACCCAGTACTTC.

This chain joins TRBV7-9 and TRBJ2-2; D may be TRBD2 (6 bases). The germline V gene encodes CDR1 SEHNR and CDR2 FQNEAQ (reference sequence). V lost 5 bases, J lost 4 bases, and 20 bases lay in between. This CDR3 comprises 17 residues. The CDR3 is CASSPPGGLQGTGELFF. CDR3 bases: TGTGCCAGCAGCCCCCCCGGGGGTCTTCAGGGCACCGGGGAGCTGTTTTTT.

This clone was seen just once. The chain uses TRBV24-1 and TRBJ2-2; possible D gene TRBD1, 5 bases. Germline-derived CDR1 and CDR2 are KGHDR and SFDVKD. The CDR3 is 16 amino acids. V lost 3 bases and J 0 bases, leaving 10 bases between the germline ends. CDR3 in amino acids: CATSDPDSANTGELFF. The CDR3 nucleotides read TGTGCCACCAGTGATCCTGACAGCGCGAACACCGGGGAGCTGTTTTTT.

This clone was found once. This sample includes further DNA sequences coding for the same CDR3. The V call is TRBV7-2, the J call TRBJ2-3; D perhaps matches TRBD1 (6 bases). This CDR3 contains 14 residues. Trimming removed 3 bases at V and 3 bases at J, with 10 bases between. CDR1 is SGHTA and CDR2 is FQGNSA in the germline V gene. CDR3 nucleotide sequence: TGTGCCAGCAGCTTGGACAGTTCTACAGATACGCAGTATTTT. Protein product: CASSLDSSTDTQYF.

The chain joins TRBV6-5 to TRBJ2-2; D is unclear. Germline values: CDR1 MNHEY, CDR2 SVGAGI. This CDR3 spans 12 amino acids. With 4 bases removed from V and 3 bases from J, the gap between germline ends came to 3 bases. The CDR3 DNA reads TGTGCCAGCAGTTTCGACACCGGGGAGCTGTTTTTT. The encoded protein is CASSFDTGELFF.

A few counts support this clone. CDR3 nucleotide sequence: TGCGCCAGCAGTCTACGACAGCGCACAGATACGCAGTATTTT. It specifies CASSLRQRTDTQYF. The chain links TRBV10-1 to TRBJ2-3, with D possibly matching TRBD1 (5 bases). This CDR3 contains 14 residues. Trimming pared 5 bases from V and 1 base from J, leaving 10 bases between. The germline V gene encodes CDR1 WNHNN and CDR2 SYGVQD (reference sequence).

This chain connects TRBV28 to TRBJ1-2; the D gene is possibly TRBD1 (6 bases). The CDR3 has 13 residues. The V gene lost 7 bases and the J gene lost 8 bases, with 17 bases spanning the gap. Germline lookup yields CDR1 MDHEN and CDR2 SYDVKM. The DNA of the CDR3 is TGTGCCAGCAACCTACAGGGTTCCGGCGGCTACACCTTC. Residues: CASNLQGSGGYTF.

This chain connects TRBV7-8 to TRBJ1-1, with D maybe TRBD1 (5 bases). With 0 bases removed from V and 4 bases from J, the gap between germline ends came to 12 bases. The CDR3 totals 15 residues. Germline V gene lookup returns CDR1 SGHVS and CDR2 FQNEAQ. In nucleotides, the CDR3 is TGTGCCAGCAGCTTAGCCCTCAGGGTCTCCACTGAAGCTTTCTTT. Protein product: CASSLALRVSTEAFF.

This chain's CDR3 is CASTSGIAGGLQETQYF. The CDR3, as DNA: TGTGCCAGCACGAGTGGAATAGCGGGGGGTCTCCAAGAGACCCAGTACTTC. The chain is built from TRBV11-2 and TRBJ2-5; TRBD2 matches at 10 bases. Germline assignment: CDR1 SGHAT and CDR2 FQNNGV. The CDR3 is 17 residues long. The V gene end was trimmed by 7 bases and the J gene end by 1 base; junction bases not matched to a gene: 12.

The chain combines TRBV7-2 with TRBJ2-3, with a weak D call TRBD1 (6 bases). With 4 bases removed from V and 6 bases from J, the gap between germline ends came to 11 bases. This CDR3 comprises 13 residues. CDR1 is SGHTA and CDR2 is FQGNSA in the germline V gene. CDR3 in amino acids: CASSSTDRDTQYF. In DNA form, the CDR3 reads TGTGCCAGCAGCTCTACCGACAGGGATACGCAGTATTTT.

The chain links TRBV6-4 to TRBJ1-1; D is possibly TRBD1 (5 bases). Germline-derived CDR1 and CDR2 are MRHNA and SNTAGT. V lost 0 bases and J 5 bases, leaving 10 bases between the germline ends. CDR3 length equals 14 residues. Here the CDR3 reads CASSDSGGGTEAFF. The CDR3 DNA follows: TGTGCCAGCAGTGACTCCGGGGGGGGGACTGAAGCTTTCTTT.

The chain carries TRBV5-6 and TRBJ2-7; 8 bases line up with TRBD1. Germline assignment: CDR1 SGHDT and CDR2 YYEEEE. This CDR3 has 16 amino acids. The junction had 17 bases not matched to a gene; V was cut back by 7 bases and J by 5 bases. For the CDR3, the DNA is TGTGCCAGCGCCACGAGTCCCGGGACAGGTTACGACGAGCAGTACTTC. Translated, it gives CASATSPGTGYDEQYF.

The chain joins TRBV18 to TRBJ2-5; 11 bases agree with TRBD1. The CDR3 is made up of 15 amino acids. CDR1 and CDR2 from the germline V gene are KGHSH and LQKENI. V shed 3 bases, J shed 4 bases, and the junction held 4 bases outside the gene matches. The DNA of the CDR3 is TGTGCCAGCTCACCTAGGACAGGGGGCGGAGAGACCCAGTACTTC. It encodes CASSPRTGGGETQYF.

This rearrangement joins TRBV29-1 to TRBJ1-1; D unclear. V was pared by 6 bases and J by 3 bases, with 14 bases between. The CDR3 is 13 amino acids. Germline V gene sequence: CDR1 SQVTM, CDR2 ANQGSEA. The CDR3 here is CSVETGTYTEAFF. The CDR3 nucleotides read TGCAGCGTGGAGACGGGAACTTACACTGAAGCTTTCTTT.

The rearrangement joins TRBV28 to TRBJ1-5, with TRBD1 matching over 8 bases. The CDR3 length is 16 residues. Germline lookup yields CDR1 MDHEN and CDR2 SYDVKM. The trim removed 4 bases at V and 2 bases at J, leaving 7 bases unmatched. The CDR3 bases are TGTGCCAGCAGTTGGGCAGGGGGCGCCGGCAATCAGCCCCAGCATTTT. Translating gives CASSWAGGAGNQPQHF. Using reference TRBV28 and TRBJ1-5 for the parts outside the CDR3, the full variable domain is DVKVTQSSRYLVKRTGEKVFLECVQDMDHENMFWYRQDPGLGLRLIYFSYDVKMKEKGDIPEGYSVSREKKERFSLILESASTNQTSMYLCASSWAGGAGNQPQHFGDGTRLSIL.

This chain uses TRBV7-8 with TRBJ1-1, with 9 bases lining up with TRBD1. The CDR3 runs to 15 residues. J was trimmed by 5 bases and V by 1 base; bases with no gene match: 5. Germline V lookup: CDR1 SGHVS, CDR2 FQNEAQ. In DNA, the CDR3 is TGTGCCAGCAGCTTAGTACGGGACAGGGCTACTGAAGCTTTCTTT. Amino acid sequence: CASSLVRDRATEAFF.

The chain employs TRBV6-2 or TRBV6-3 and TRBJ1-2; no definite D call. Deletions cut 0 bases from V and 4 bases from J, with 15 bases between. This CDR3 spans 16 amino acids. Germline values: CDR1 MNHEY, CDR2 SVGEGT. CDR3 nucleotide sequence: TGTGCCAGCAGTTACTCGATCCGTCGGGGTTTCTATGGCTACACCTTC. It is translated as CASSYSIRRGFYGYTF.

The CDR3 protein is CASSEAGEREAFF. CDR3 nucleotide sequence: TGCGCCAGCAGTGAGGCAGGGGAGAGGGAAGCTTTCTTT. J is TRBJ1-1 and V is TRBV10-1; D is possibly TRBD1 (6 bases). Germline CDR1 reads WNHNN; CDR2 reads SYGVQD (reference sequence). The CDR3 loop spans 13 amino acids. V was clipped by 2 bases and J by 8 bases, with 12 bases between them.

The rearrangement links TRBV24-1 to TRBJ1-4, with D unclear. V was pared by 4 bases and J by 0 bases, with 5 bases between. The germline V gene encodes CDR1 KGHDR and CDR2 SFDVKD. The CDR3 covers 14 residues. The CDR3, as DNA: TGTGCCACCAGTGACCGTGCAACTAATGAAAAACTGTTTTTT. As protein: CATSDRATNEKLFF.